The clone carrying this TCR beta chain was counted once. The antigen is not known. This record belongs to a study of cytomegalovirus exposure and HLA in healthy donors. Study-level findings and limits: Apart from CMV serostatus, no immune exposure information was available.

Everyone who donated was a healthy bone marrow donor. The PCR was carried out with 60 Vbeta primers and 13 Jbeta primers. Sequencing was performed with immunoSEQ multiplex PCR; in TCRdb, only in-frame clones are kept and a portion is missing. The sample records around 120,000 clones, around four fifths being singletons. This CDR3 comprises 14 residues. CDR1 MNHNY and CDR2 SVGAGI come from the germline V gene (reference sequence). V dropped 6 bases and J dropped 1 base, with 12 bases sitting between them. The sequencing sample was made of PBMCs. This TCR came from a boy between 2 and 10 years old in good health and CMV-seronegative. V gene TRBV6-6 combines with J gene TRBJ1-1; D perhaps matches TRBD1 (5 bases). The CDR3 bases are TGTGCCAGCAGGCCCTCCAGGGAGAACACTGAAGCTTTCTTT. It yields the protein CASRPSRENTEAFF.